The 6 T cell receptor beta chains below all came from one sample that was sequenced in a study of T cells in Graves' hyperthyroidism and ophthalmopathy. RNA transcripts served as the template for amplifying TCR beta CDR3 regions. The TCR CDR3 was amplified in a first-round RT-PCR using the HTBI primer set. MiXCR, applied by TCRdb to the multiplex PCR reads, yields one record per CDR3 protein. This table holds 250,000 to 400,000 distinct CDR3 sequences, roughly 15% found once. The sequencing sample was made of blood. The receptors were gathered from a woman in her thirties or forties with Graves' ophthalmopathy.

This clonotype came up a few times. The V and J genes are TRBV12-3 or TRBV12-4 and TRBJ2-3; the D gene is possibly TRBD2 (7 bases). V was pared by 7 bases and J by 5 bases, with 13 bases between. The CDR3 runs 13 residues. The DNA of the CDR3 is TGTGCCAGCATTGGGGGGGGGCGAGATACGCAGTATTTT. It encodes CASIGGGRDTQYF.

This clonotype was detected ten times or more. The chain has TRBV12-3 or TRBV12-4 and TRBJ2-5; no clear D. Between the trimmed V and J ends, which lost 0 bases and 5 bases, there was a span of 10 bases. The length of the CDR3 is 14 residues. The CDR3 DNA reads TGTGCCAGCAGTTTAGCGTCGGGTCGGGAGACCCAGTACTTC. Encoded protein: CASSLASGRETQYF.

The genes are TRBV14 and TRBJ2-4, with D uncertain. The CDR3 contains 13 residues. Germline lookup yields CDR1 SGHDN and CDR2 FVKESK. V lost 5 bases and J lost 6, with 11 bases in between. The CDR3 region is CASSTILRNIQYF. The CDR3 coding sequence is TGTGCCAGCAGCACAATCCTGAGAAACATTCAGTACTTC.

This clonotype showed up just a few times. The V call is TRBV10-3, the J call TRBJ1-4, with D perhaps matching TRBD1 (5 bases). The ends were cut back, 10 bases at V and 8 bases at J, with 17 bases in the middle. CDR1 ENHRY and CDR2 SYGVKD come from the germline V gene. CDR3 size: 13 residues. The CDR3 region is CATGGQGGEKLFF. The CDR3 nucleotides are TGTGCCACCGGCGGGCAGGGCGGGGAAAAACTGTTTTTT.

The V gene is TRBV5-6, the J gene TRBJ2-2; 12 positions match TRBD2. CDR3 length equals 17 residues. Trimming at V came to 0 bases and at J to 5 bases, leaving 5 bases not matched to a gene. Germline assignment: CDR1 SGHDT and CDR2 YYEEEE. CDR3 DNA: TGTGCCAGCAGCTTGGTGCTGACTAGCGGGAGTACCGGGGAGCTGTTTTTT. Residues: CASSLVLTSGSTGELFF.

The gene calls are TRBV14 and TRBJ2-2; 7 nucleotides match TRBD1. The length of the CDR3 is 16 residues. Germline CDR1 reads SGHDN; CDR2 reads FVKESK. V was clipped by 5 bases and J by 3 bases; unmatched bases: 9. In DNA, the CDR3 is TGTGCCAGCAGCGCCATACAGGGGTGGGACACCGGGGAGCTGTTTTTT. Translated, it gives CASSAIQGWDTGELFF.